The rows below give T cell receptor beta chains drawn from one sample of a study of blood T cell repertoires in COVID-19. Some clones are missing from TCRdb's copy, which holds only in-frame ones; the method was immunoSEQ multiplex PCR. Of about 230,000 clones in the sample, 83% are singletons; the top ten hold approximately 2.5%. Source material: peripheral blood. The receptor source for this set is a woman between 65 and 79 years old with active or convalescent COVID-19. Each CDR3 is given with its conserved first and last residue. D genes are given only for firm matches. Clone size, where shown, is once, few, many, or a class for clones that have expanded.

CDR3nt | CDR3aa | abundance | d_gene | j_gene | v_gene
TGTGCCAGCAGCCCCGGACAGCACTATGGCTACACCTTC | CASSPGQHYGYTF | NA | NA | TRBJ1-2 | TRBV3-1/TRBV3-2
TGCGCCAGCAGCTCATCAGGGATGAACACTGAAGCTTTCTTT | CASSSSGMNTEAFF | NA | NA | TRBJ1-1 | TRBV5-1
TGTGCCAGCAGCTTATGGGGACAGGGGGGCAATGAGCAGTTCTTC | CASSLWGQGGNEQFF | NA | TRBD1 | TRBJ2-1 | TRBV11-3
TGCGCCAGCAGTCCAGCATGGGCCACAGGGAAATACGAGCAGTACTTC | CASSPAWATGKYEQYF | few | NA | TRBJ2-7 | TRBV5-1
TGTGCCAGCTCCGACACAAACTCTGGAAACACCATATATTTT | CASSDTNSGNTIYF | NA | NA | TRBJ1-3 | TRBV18
TGTGCCTGGAATCTCGCTAGCGGGAGGGTTGAGCAGTTCTTC | CAWNLASGRVEQFF | few | TRBD2 | TRBJ2-1 | TRBV30
TGTGCCAGCAGCTCGGTGACTAGCGGGGATCGAGAGACCCAGTACTTC | CASSSVTSGDRETQYF | NA | TRBD2 | TRBJ2-5 | TRBV7-9
TGTGCCAGCAGTGGTGGATCTTTTGGAGGGAACACTGAAGCTTTCTTT | CASSGGSFGGNTEAFF | NA | NA | TRBJ1-1 | TRBV28
TGTGCCAATCGGGACAGGGGGCGTGGGGAGCTGTTTTTT | CANRDRGRGELFF | once | TRBD1 | TRBJ2-2 | TRBV3-1/TRBV3-2
TGTGCCAGCAGTTATCTTTCCGGCGGGACCTATGGCTACACCTTC | CASSYLSGGTYGYTF | NA | NA | TRBJ1-2 | TRBV6-5
TGCGCCAGCAGCTTACAGGGATTTGGTAGCAATCAGCCCCAGCATTTT | CASSLQGFGSNQPQHF | NA | NA | TRBJ1-5 | TRBV5-1
TGTGCCAGTAGCCCTCCCGAGGACACTGAAGCTTTCTTT | CASSPPEDTEAFF | NA | NA | TRBJ1-1 | TRBV19
TGTGCCAGCAGTTTCGCGGGAGGTTCACCCCTCCACTTT | CASSFAGGSPLHF | NA | NA | TRBJ1-6 | TRBV6-5
TGTGCCAGCAGTTCCGAAGGAGGGGGGGAGTACGAGCAGTACTTC | CASSSEGGGEYEQYF | NA | NA | TRBJ2-7 | TRBV6-5
TGTGCCAGCAGCTTAGACCCTAGCGGGACATACAATGAGCAGTTCTTC | CASSLDPSGTYNEQFF | NA | TRBD2 | TRBJ2-1 | TRBV7-2
TGTGCCAGTAGTATACAGGCTATCTCCTACGAGCAGTACTTC | CASSIQAISYEQYF | NA | NA | TRBJ2-7 | TRBV19
TGTGCCAGCAGCCCCTCAGGGGGTTTCTACTATGGCTACACCTTC | CASSPSGGFYYGYTF | NA | TRBD1 | TRBJ1-2 | TRBV7-8
TGTGCCATCAGTGAGTCTTCGGGGTCAAGGGAGACCCAGTACTTC | CAISESSGSRETQYF | NA | NA | TRBJ2-5 | TRBV10-3
TGTGCCAGCAGTGCAGGGAAACAGCCCCAGCATTTT | CASSAGKQPQHF | NA | NA | TRBJ1-5 | TRBV2
TGTGCCAGTAGTATGGAGGTTGGCGGGGGCCGGACAGATACGCAGTATTTT | CASSMEVGGGRTDTQYF | NA | NA | TRBJ2-3 | TRBV19
TGTGCCAGCTCTCGACAGGGGTCGGACGAAAAACTGTTTTTT | CASSRQGSDEKLFF | NA | TRBD1 | TRBJ1-4 | TRBV18
TGTGCCAGCAGCTTGGATGACAGGGGGCATGGCTACACCTTC | CASSLDDRGHGYTF | NA | TRBD1 | TRBJ1-2 | TRBV5-8
TGTGCCAGCAGCCCTCCAGCGGGAGAGTTCCATACGCAGTATTTT | CASSPPAGEFHTQYF | NA | TRBD2 | TRBJ2-3 | TRBV5-4
TGTGCCAGCTCGCGAGGGAGGGAGGGGTACAATGAGCAGTTCTTC | CASSRGREGYNEQFF | once | TRBD2 | TRBJ2-1 | TRBV6-5
TGTGCCAGCAACAGTAGATCTAACTATGGCTACACCTTC | CASNSRSNYGYTF | NA | NA | TRBJ1-2 | TRBV27
TGTGCCAGCACATTCGGGTGGGCAACTAATGAAAAACTGTTTTTT | CASTFGWATNEKLFF | NA | NA | TRBJ1-4 | TRBV2
TGTGTCAGCAGCCCAGGGACTAGCGGGAGGAACACCGGGGAGCTGTTTTTT | CVSSPGTSGRNTGELFF | NA | TRBD2 | TRBJ2-2 | TRBV5-4
TGTGCCAGCAGTACACAGGGGAGCACTGAAGCTTTCTTT | CASSTQGSTEAFF | once | TRBD1 | TRBJ1-1 | TRBV7-9
TGTGCCAGCAGCTTTCAGGGGGCAAGGACTAATGAAAAACTGTTTTTT | CASSFQGARTNEKLFF | NA | TRBD1 | TRBJ1-4 | TRBV7-2
TGTGCCATCAGTGATAGGACAGGGAGCTACGAGCAGTACTTC | CAISDRTGSYEQYF | NA | TRBD1 | TRBJ2-7 | TRBV10-3
TGCGCCAGCAGCTTGGGGGGAGCGGGGGCTGGTGAAAAACTGTTTTTT | CASSLGGAGAGEKLFF | NA | NA | TRBJ1-4 | TRBV5-1
TGTGCCAGCAGCCCCCGACAGGGTACGGGCTACACCTTC | CASSPRQGTGYTF | NA | TRBD1 | TRBJ1-2 | TRBV14
TGCGCCAGCAGCCCCCGCCCGCGGGGAAACACCGGGGAGCTGTTTTTT | CASSPRPRGNTGELFF | NA | NA | TRBJ2-2 | TRBV5-1
TGTGCCAGCAGTTACCTAGCGGGAGATGGAGGGGCCAACGTCCTGACTTTC | CASSYLAGDGGANVLTF | NA | TRBD2 | TRBJ2-6 | TRBV27
TGTGCCTGGGGGCAGGGGGCGTTTGGAATGAACACTGAAGCTTTCTTT | CAWGQGAFGMNTEAFF | NA | TRBD1 | TRBJ1-1 | TRBV30
TGTGCCAGCAGCTTGCTAGGGGGCGGCAATCAGCCCCAGCATTTT | CASSLLGGGNQPQHF | NA | TRBD1 | TRBJ1-5 | TRBV5-6
TGCGCCAGCAGCTCGACAGGTGGGTCCTACGAGCAGTACTTC | CASSSTGGSYEQYF | NA | NA | TRBJ2-7 | TRBV5-1
TGCAGCGTTGGTAGAGACTTCTCTTACAATGAGCAGTTCTTC | CSVGRDFSYNEQFF | NA | NA | TRBJ2-1 | TRBV29-1
TGTGCCAGCAGCTTGGCCCCCTACGAGCAGTACTTC | CASSLAPYEQYF | NA | NA | TRBJ2-7 | TRBV12-3/TRBV12-4
TGTGCCTGGAGGACGGGAGGCTACACCTTC | CAWRTGGYTF | NA | NA | TRBJ1-2 | TRBV30
TGTGCCAGCAGAACACTAGCGGAGACCCAGTACTTC | CASRTLAETQYF | NA | TRBD2 | TRBJ2-5 | TRBV12-3/TRBV12-4
TGTGCCAGCTCACCACCGAATAGCGCCCAAGAGACCCAGTACTTC | CASSPPNSAQETQYF | NA | NA | TRBJ2-5 | TRBV18
TGCGCCAGCAGTGGGACAGCCACAGATACGCAGTATTTT | CASSGTATDTQYF | NA | TRBD1 | TRBJ2-3 | TRBV5-1
TGTGCCAGCAGCCCCCAGACAGCTTACAATGAGCAGTTCTTC | CASSPQTAYNEQFF | NA | NA | TRBJ2-1 | TRBV7-3
TGTGCCAGCAGTTTAAGCCCCCCTGGGGCCAACGTCCTGACTTTC | CASSLSPPGANVLTF | once | NA | TRBJ2-6 | TRBV27
TGTGCCAGCAGCAAGACGGGGGGGCCTCGGGTCTTC | CASSKTGGPRVF | NA | TRBD2 | TRBJ2-1 | TRBV7-2
TGTGCCTGGAGTGTGGGCCTTAGCAATCAGCCCCAGCATTTT | CAWSVGLSNQPQHF | NA | NA | TRBJ1-5 | TRBV30
TGTGCCTGTACACAGGGCTATGGCTACACCTTC | CACTQGYGYTF | few | NA | TRBJ1-2 | TRBV30
TGTGCCACCAGCAGACCATCGGGACTAGCGGGGGCTAGGGGCAATGAGCAGTTCTTC | CATSRPSGLAGARGNEQFF | NA | TRBD2 | TRBJ2-1 | TRBV15
TGTGCCAGCAGCTTGGGCGCAGGGGGGAACGAAAAACTGTTTTTT | CASSLGAGGNEKLFF | NA | TRBD1 | TRBJ1-4 | TRBV5-4
TGTGCCAGTAACCTTGACAGGCGTTATGGCTACACCTTC | CASNLDRRYGYTF | once | NA | TRBJ1-2 | TRBV19
TGCGCCAGCAGCCAAGATGAGGGAGACGGGAATGAAGCTTTCTTT | CASSQDEGDGNEAFF | NA | NA | TRBJ1-1 | TRBV4-3
TGTGCCAGCAGCTTAAGGGCTAGGACAACTAACTATGGCTACACCTTC | CASSLRARTTNYGYTF | NA | NA | TRBJ1-2 | TRBV7-2